This T cell receptor (beta chain) was recorded in a study of Graves' ophthalmopathy and Graves' hyperthyroidism. By definition, stable hyperthyroidism involved no ophthalmopathy within 18 months of follow-up. Study-level points and caveats: Among expanded thyroid clonotypes above 0.001 frequency, most also occurred in blood.

In this sample, this clonotype turned up a few times. The antigen is undetermined. Investigators amplified TCR beta CDR3 regions from RNA transcripts. An initial RT-PCR round employing HTBI primers preceded a second-round multiplex PCR. TCRdb processed the multiplex PCR reads anew with MiXCR; each CDR3 protein has one entry. The profile shows 400,000 to 450,000 distinct CDR3 sequences, roughly 20% of them singletons. The V gene's germline CDR1 is KGHDR and CDR2 SFDVKD. The CDR3 has 16 amino acids. V dropped 4 bases and J dropped 0; count of bases not matched to a gene: 3. Sequencing was carried out using peripheral blood. The receptor was derived from a woman aged 18-29 years with stable Graves' hyperthyroidism. The chain combines TRBV24-1 with TRBJ2-2, with 8 bases that match TRBD1. The CDR3 is CATSEPTGANTGELFF. The CDR3 DNA is TGTGCCACCAGTGAACCGACAGGGGCGAACACCGGGGAGCTGTTTTTT.